These 29 T cell receptor beta chains share one sample of origin, sequenced in a study of cytotoxic CD8 clonotypes in ibrutinib-treated CLL. Clones were read by immunoSEQ multiplex PCR, and TCRdb kept only the in-frame ones, dropping some. The repertoire holds about 160,000 clones, with 88% as singletons. The material was PBMCs, obtained at disease progression, from a patient treated with ibrutinib. Receptors were obtained from a human donor with chronic lymphocytic leukemia.

The rearrangement joins TRBV9 to TRBJ2-5; D unclear. Germline assignment: CDR1 SGDLS and CDR2 YYNGEE. The CDR3 is 13 amino acids. Between the trimmed V and J ends, which lost 0 bases and 2 bases, there was a span of 5 bases. CDR3 DNA: TGTGCCAGCAGCGTAGGGCGGCAAGAGACCCAGTACTTC. Encoded protein: CASSVGRQETQYF.

This chain uses TRBV5-1 with TRBJ2-3; D may be TRBD1 (5 bases). CDR1 is SGHRS and CDR2 is YFSETQ in the germline V gene. Trimming pared 4 bases from V and 3 bases from J, leaving 9 bases between. The CDR3 consists of 13 residues. CDR3 region: CASSTRVTDTQYF. In DNA, the CDR3 is TGCGCCAGCAGCACCAGGGTTACAGATACGCAGTATTTT.

The gene calls are TRBV6-5 and TRBJ2-7; TRBD2 aligns across 15 bases. CDR3 size: 14 residues. Germline V gene data show CDR1 as MNHEY and CDR2 as SVGAGI. The V segment lost 7 bases and the J segment 6 bases; nucleotides outside the gene matches: 4. DNA of the CDR3: TGTGCCAGCACCCCGGGACTAGCGGGAGGCGAGCAGTACTTC. Amino acids: CASTPGLAGGEQYF.

CDR3 sequence reads: CASRPTGVTGNTIYF. CDR3 DNA: TGTGCCAGCAGGCCTACAGGGGTTACCGGAAACACCATATATTTT. The V and J genes are TRBV6-5 and TRBJ1-3; 7 bases match TRBD1. After removal of 6 bases from V and 4 bases from J, the junction contained 9 bases not matched to a gene. Germline loops: CDR1 MNHEY, CDR2 SVGAGI. The CDR3 is 15 amino acids.

The rearrangement links TRBV15 to TRBJ1-6; D not resolved. Trimming stripped 0 bases from V and 8 bases from J, with 14 bases between. CDR3 length equals 16 residues. The germline V gene has CDR1 LNHNV and CDR2 YYDKDF (reference sequence). The CDR3 region has the DNA TGTGCCACCAGCAGAGATATACAGCCAGTGGATTCACCCCTCCACTTT. This gives the protein CATSRDIQPVDSPLHF.

The V call is TRBV11-2, the J call TRBJ2-7; D tentatively fits TRBD1 or TRBD2 (6 bases each). V was pared by 3 bases and J by 7 bases, with 19 bases between. The germline V gene encodes CDR1 SGHAT and CDR2 FQNNGV. The CDR3 length is 15 residues. In DNA, the CDR3 is TGTGCCAGCAGCTTGGAGGGGACAAGGTCGGGGGAGCAGTACTTC. It translates to CASSLEGTRSGEQYF.

The gene calls are TRBV29-1 and TRBJ1-5; no clear D gene. The CDR3 runs 17 residues. Germline V gene data show CDR1 as SQVTM and CDR2 as ANQGSEA. V dropped 6 bases and J dropped 0 bases, with 21 bases sitting between them. The CDR3 sequence is CSVLGMDEGYSNQPQHF. The CDR3 region has the DNA TGCAGCGTCCTGGGGATGGACGAGGGTTATAGCAATCAGCCCCAGCATTTT.

The V call is TRBV15, the J call TRBJ2-7; 8 bases agree with TRBD2. In germline, CDR1 is LNHNV, CDR2 YYDKDF (reference sequence). The CDR3 is 17 amino acids. The junction had 13 bases not matched to a gene; V was cut back by 0 bases and J by 6 bases. CDR3 DNA sequence: TGTGCCACCAGCAGAGACCTGCCGACAGGCGCGGGGGGCGAGCAGTACTTC. It translates to CATSRDLPTGAGGEQYF.

J is TRBJ1-3 and V is TRBV18; D uncertain. Germline CDR1 KGHSH, CDR2 LQKENI. CDR3 length: 16 amino acids. The ends were cut back, 2 bases at V and 0 bases at J, with 11 bases in the middle. The CDR3 loop is CASSPSQDRSGNTIYF. DNA of the CDR3: TGTGCCAGCTCACCATCCCAGGACCGCTCTGGAAACACCATATATTTT.

On this clone itself: A much larger clone differs from this one at a single base, so this may be a read error. Other nucleotide sequences from this sample produce the same CDR3. V gene TRBV13 combines with J gene TRBJ1-2; 9 bases are shared with TRBD1. The CDR3 spans 16 residues. CDR1 PRHDT and CDR2 FYEKMQ come from the germline V gene (reference sequence). The CDR3 reads CASSLEVQGANYGYTF. In DNA form, the CDR3 reads TGTGCCAGCAGCTTAGAGGTACAGGGGGCAAACTATGGCTACACATTC.

This clone showed up just once. V usage is TRBV5-5 and J usage is TRBJ2-7; possibly TRBD1 for D (6 bases). The germline V and J ends were trimmed by 0 bases and 6 bases, with 10 bases remaining between them. This CDR3 has 13 residues. Germline V gene data show CDR1 as SGHKS and CDR2 as YYEKEE (reference sequence). The CDR3 DNA reads as TGTGCCAGCAGCTTGGACAGGGAAAGCGAGCAGTACTTC. It yields the protein CASSLDRESEQYF.

This chain connects TRBV10-2 to TRBJ2-7; 9 nucleotides agree with TRBD2. J gave up 2 bases and V 6 bases, and 5 bases lay outside the gene matches. The CDR3 covers 14 residues. Germline V lookup: CDR1 WSHSY, CDR2 SAAADI. CDR3 nucleotide sequence: TGCGCCAGCAGGGATGGCGGGAGGGCCTACGAGCAGTACTTC. Its protein is CASRDGGRAYEQYF.

This chain connects TRBV7-2 to TRBJ2-2, with D unclear. The CDR3 covers 13 residues. CDR1 and CDR2 (germline): SGHTA, FQGNSA. V lost 2 bases and J 9 bases, leaving 10 bases between the germline ends. As DNA, the CDR3 is TGTGCCAGCAGCTTAATGCGGTTTTGGGAGCTGTTTTTT. Protein product: CASSLMRFWELFF.

About this clone: Other DNA sequences of this sample code for an identical CDR3. The chain combines TRBV18 with TRBJ2-7; the D gene is possibly TRBD2 (6 bases). From germline, CDR1 is KGHSH and CDR2 LQKENI. V gave up 2 bases and J gave up 6 bases, with 8 bases separating them. The CDR3 spans 12 residues. The CDR3 DNA is TGTGCCAGCTCACCAGCCGGGGGCGAGCAGTACTTC. Translated: CASSPAGGEQYF.

The V and J genes are TRBV11-3 and TRBJ2-3, with 10 positions matching TRBD2. J gave up 0 bases and V 5 bases, and 11 bases lay outside the gene matches. Looked up from germline, CDR1 is SGHNT and CDR2 is YENEEA. The CDR3 sequence is 18 residues long. The CDR3 region is CASSPMRGLAPSTDTQYF. Written as DNA, the CDR3 is TGTGCCAGCAGCCCGATGAGGGGACTAGCGCCTAGCACAGATACGCAGTATTTT.

The J gene is TRBJ1-1, the V gene TRBV4-1; D remains ambiguous. Trimming took off 1 base at V and 4 bases at J, with 7 bases between the two ends. The CDR3 has 13 amino acids. The germline V gene encodes CDR1 MGHRA and CDR2 YSYEKL. CDR3 protein: CASSQVKGTEAFF. The CDR3 bases are TGCGCCAGCAGCCAAGTGAAGGGCACTGAAGCTTTCTTT.

This CDR3 is CASSRRPGTESEKLFF. For the CDR3, the DNA is TGTGCCAGTAGTCGACGCCCCGGGACAGAGAGTGAAAAACTGTTTTTT. The rearrangement joins TRBV19 to TRBJ1-4; 7 bases align to TRBD1. The ends lost 5 bases at V and 7 bases at J; junction bases unmatched: 13. Germline loops: CDR1 LNHDA, CDR2 SQIVND (reference sequence). This CDR3 contains 16 residues.

This clone has just one count. The chain combines TRBV7-9 with TRBJ2-3; no definite D call. V was trimmed by 3 bases and J by 5 bases, leaving 18 bases between them. The CDR3 extends over 16 amino acids. Germline assignment: CDR1 SEHNR and CDR2 FQNEAQ (reference sequence). This CDR3 is CASSLNLGKTQDTQYF. CDR3 nucleotide sequence: TGTGCCAGCAGCTTGAATCTGGGAAAGACGCAAGATACGCAGTATTTT. Supplemented by reference TRBV7-9 and TRBJ2-3, the full variable domain reads DTGVSQNPRHKITKRGQNVTFRCDPISEHNRLYWYRQTLGQGPEFLTYFQNEAQLEKSRLLSDRFSAERPKGSFSTLEIQRTEQGDSAMYLCASSLNLGKTQDTQYFGPGTRLTVL.

The chain uses TRBV7-9 and TRBJ2-1; D ambiguous. V gave up 1 base and J gave up 4 bases, with 5 bases separating them. The length of the CDR3 is 13 residues. The germline V gene has CDR1 SEHNR and CDR2 FQNEAQ (reference sequence). CDR3 sequence reads: CASSLVLYNEQFF. CDR3 in DNA: TGTGCCAGCAGCTTAGTTCTATACAATGAGCAGTTCTTC.

CDR3 sequence: CASSPSLAGGVNEQFF. CDR3 coding DNA: TGTGCCAGCTCACCATCTCTAGCGGGAGGGGTAAATGAGCAGTTCTTC. V and J are TRBV18 and TRBJ2-1, with 12 bases matching TRBD2. Germline values: CDR1 KGHSH, CDR2 LQKENI. The length of the CDR3 is 16 residues. The trim removed 2 bases at V and 7 bases at J, leaving 6 bases unmatched.

The chain employs TRBV19 and TRBJ1-2; D is unclear. V lost 5 bases, J lost 5 bases, and 18 bases lay in between. Looked up from germline, CDR1 is LNHDA and CDR2 is SQIVND (reference sequence). The CDR3 runs to 15 residues. This chain's CDR3 is CASSPRTTRTYGYTF. As DNA, the CDR3 is TGTGCCAGTAGTCCCCGTACCACAAGGACTTATGGCTACACCTTC. The variable domain in full, completed from reference TRBV19 and TRBJ1-2, reads DGGITQSPKYLFRKEGQNVTLSCEQNLNHDAMYWYRQDPGQGLRLIYYSQIVNDFQKGDIAEGYSVSREKKESFPLTVTSAQKNPTAFYLCASSPRTTRTYGYTFGSGTRLTVV.

The chain carries TRBV7-3 and TRBJ1-1; D perhaps matches TRBD1 (5 bases). Between the trimmed V and J ends, which lost 2 bases and 7 bases, there was a span of 20 bases. CDR1 is SGHTA, CDR2 FQGTGA, per germline. The CDR3 totals 16 residues. The chain's CDR3 is CASSLQPGTGSYEAFF. The CDR3 nucleotides are TGTGCCAGCAGCTTACAGCCCGGTACAGGAAGCTATGAAGCTTTCTTT.

V is TRBV19 and J is TRBJ2-1; 12 positions agree with TRBD2. Germline V lookup: CDR1 LNHDA, CDR2 SQIVND (reference sequence). The junction had 4 bases not matched to a gene; V was cut back by 3 bases and J by 4 bases. This CDR3 region has 16 residues. CDR3 nucleotides: TGTGCCAGTAGTATCAGCGGACTAGCGGGATACAATGAGCAGTTCTTC. Translation: CASSISGLAGYNEQFF.

The sample holds one count of this clone. V usage is TRBV7-9 and J usage is TRBJ2-7; TRBD2 agrees at 8 bases. Per germline, CDR1 SEHNR and CDR2 FQNEAQ (reference sequence). The CDR3 totals 15 residues. V lost 4 bases, J lost 1 base, and 6 bases stayed unmatched. As DNA, the CDR3 is TGTGCCAGCAGCTCCCGGGGGGGAGAGTCCTACGAGCAGTACTTC. This codes for CASSSRGGESYEQYF.

This clone turned up a few times. The chain recombines TRBV5-4 with TRBJ1-2; 9 positions match TRBD1. V gave up 4 bases and J gave up 8 bases; unmatched junction bases: 12. CDR1 is SGHNT, CDR2 YYREEE, per germline (reference sequence). This CDR3 is 15 amino acids long. This chain's CDR3 is CASSATGTGLSGYTF. In DNA form, the CDR3 reads TGTGCCAGCAGCGCTACCGGGACAGGGTTATCAGGCTACACCTTC.

This chain uses TRBV6-5 with TRBJ2-2; D not certain. V lost 8 bases and J 4 bases, leaving 11 bases between the germline ends. The CDR3 length is 13 residues. Germline V lookup: CDR1 MNHEY, CDR2 SVGAGI. CDR3 sequence reads: CASGGVGTGELFF. The CDR3 DNA reads TGTGCCAGCGGTGGCGTTGGCACCGGGGAGCTGTTTTTT.

In this sample, this clone turned up once. The genes are TRBV6-1 and TRBJ1-1; 7 nucleotides align to TRBD1. The trim removed 7 bases at V and 5 bases at J, leaving 10 bases unmatched. Germline V CDR1 and CDR2: MNHNS, SASEGT. The CDR3 length is 14 residues. Here the CDR3 DNA reads TGTGCCAGCATCGCCCAGACAGGGTGGACTGAAGCTTTCTTT. This encodes CASIAQTGWTEAFF.

The chain joins TRBV5-6 to TRBJ2-2; D may be TRBD1 (5 bases). V lost 4 bases, J lost 0 bases, and 13 bases lay in between. The CDR3 is 16 residues long. CDR1 and CDR2 (germline): SGHDT, YYEEEE. This CDR3 is CASSRVQGSNTGELFF. The CDR3 DNA sequence: TGTGCCAGCAGCCGGGTCCAGGGTTCGAACACCGGGGAGCTGTTTTTT.

The V call is TRBV11-2, the J call TRBJ1-1, with TRBD1 matching 7 bases. V was pared by 5 bases and J by 1 base, with 7 bases of the junction left unmatched. The CDR3 is 15 amino acids. Germline CDR1 is SGHAT and CDR2 is FQNNGV. The CDR3 reads CASSPPGQQNTEAFF. DNA of the CDR3: TGTGCCAGCAGCCCGCCGGGACAGCAGAACACTGAAGCTTTCTTT.